A selection of T cell receptor beta chains follows, all from one sample in a study of long-term antiretroviral therapy in people with HIV. Profiled with immunoSEQ multiplex PCR; TCRdb holds only in-frame clones, not every one. The table records 30,000 to 35,000 clones, around 80% of them present only once. The sequences come from unsorted PBMCs, collected 3.1 years after starting antiretroviral therapy. The receptors were sampled from a woman between 50 and 59 years old with HIV. The CDR3 runs from the conserved cysteine through the conserved F or W. D genes are given only for firm matches. Only part of the rows carry a size: once, few, many, or a class if the clone is expanded.

>-|once|TRBV11-2|TRBJ2-1
TGTGCCAGCAGCTCCTTTCCCCCCGACCTTTACAACAATGAGCAGTTCTTC
CASSSFPPDLYNNEQFF
>-|-|TRBV27|TRBJ1-6
TGTGCCAGCAGTCCCGGATCTAATTCACCCCTCCACTTT
CASSPGSNSPLHF
>-|few|TRBV5-1|TRBJ1-2
TGCGCCAGCAGCTTGACAGGCGATAACTATGGCTACACCTTC
CASSLTGDNYGYTF
>-|-|TRBV6-1|TRBJ1-1
TGTGCCAGCAGTGAACGCCAGGGGAGGGGAACTGAAGCTTTCTTT
CASSERQGRGTEAFF
>-|-|TRBV7-9|TRBJ2-2
TGTGCCAGCAGCTTAAAGTTGGCAGCCACCGGGGAGCTGTTTTTT
CASSLKLAATGELFF
>-|-|TRBV30|TRBJ1-1
TGTGCCTGGAGTTCCGACCGCACTGAAGCTTTCTTT
CAWSSDRTEAFF
>TRBD2|-|TRBV12-5|TRBJ2-2
TGTGCTAGTGGTTTGGTAGGGAGGGCACCGAACACCGGGGAGCTGTTTTTT
CASGLVGRAPNTGELFF
>TRBD1|-|TRBV6-1|TRBJ1-5
TGTGCCAGCAGGACTGACAGGGGAAACAATCAGCCCCAGCATTTT
CASRTDRGNNQPQHF
>-|-|TRBV30|TRBJ2-5
TGTGCCTGGAGTGCCACCTCGGGGGTCCAAGAGACCCAGTACTTC
CAWSATSGVQETQYF
>-|-|TRBV7-6|TRBJ2-2
TGTGCCAGCAGCCAATCAACCGGGGAGCTGTTTTTT
CASSQSTGELFF
>TRBD1|-|TRBV6-6|TRBJ1-2
TGTGCCAGCAGTCACCAGGGGGGCAGGGGCTACACCTTC
CASSHQGGRGYTF
>-|-|TRBV27|TRBJ1-2
TGTGCCAGCAGCGGGGACGTAGACTATGGCTACACCTTC
CASSGDVDYGYTF
>-|-|TRBV4-1|TRBJ1-5
TGCGCCAGCAGCCAAGTGGGATCAGGGAGAGGGGGGAGTGGGAATCAGCCCCAGCATTTT
CASSQVGSGRGGSGNQPQHF
>-|once|TRBV7-3|TRBJ2-2
TGTGCCAGCAGCTTGGATGGACGGACCGGGGAGCTGTTTTTT
CASSLDGRTGELFF
>-|-|TRBV11-2|TRBJ2-3
TGTGCCAGCAGCTTAGACGCCGGGGGGCCCACAGATACGCAGTATTTT
CASSLDAGGPTDTQYF
>TRBD1|once|TRBV2|TRBJ1-4
TGTGCCGGATACAAGGACAGGTTGCAAGAAAAACTGTTTTTT
CAGYKDRLQEKLFF
>-|-|TRBV4-1|TRBJ1-3
TGCGCCAGCAGCCCGGACGGGAGTGCAACCTCTGGAAACACCATATATTTT
CASSPDGSATSGNTIYF
>-|few|TRBV5-4|TRBJ1-1
TGTGCCAGCAGCTTAGGGGGGATGAACACTGAAGCTTTCTTT
CASSLGGMNTEAFF
>-|-|TRBV11-2|TRBJ2-5
TGTGCCAGCAGCTTGGACTCTCTTGCGGAGACCCAGTACTTC
CASSLDSLAETQYF
>-|-|TRBV30|TRBJ2-1
TGTGCCTGGAGTGTAGATATGTACAATGAGCAGTTCTTC
CAWSVDMYNEQFF
>-|-|TRBV7-6|TRBJ1-4
TGTGCCAGCAGCTTAGAGACAGGATGGGGTGAAAAACTGTTTTTT
CASSLETGWGEKLFF
>-|-|TRBV2|TRBJ2-7
TGTGCCAGCAGCGGCATTCCTAGGAGCTCCTACGAGCAGTACTTC
CASSGIPRSSYEQYF
>-|-|TRBV7-2|TRBJ1-2
TGTGCCAGCAGCGTTGGGACGGGATATTATGGCTACACCTTC
CASSVGTGYYGYTF
>-|-|TRBV28|TRBJ2-7
TGTGCCAGCAGTTTATCCAACTTGGGCTCTACGGGGCAGTACTTC
CASSLSNLGSTGQYF
>-|-|TRBV2|TRBJ1-2
TGTGCCAGCAGAGGGAGCGTGGACGGATCCTATGGCTACACCTTC
CASRGSVDGSYGYTF
>TRBD2|-|TRBV5-1|TRBJ2-3
TGCGCCAGCAGCTTGGCCCAGACTAGCCATCCCACAGATACGCAGTATTTT
CASSLAQTSHPTDTQYF
>TRBD1|-|TRBV19|TRBJ1-4
TGTGCCAGTAGTCACAGGGGAACTAATGAAAAACTGTTTTTT
CASSHRGTNEKLFF
>-|-|TRBV6-5|TRBJ1-5
TGTGCCAGCAGCCGACAGGACAATCAGCCCCAGCATTTT
CASSRQDNQPQHF
>-|-|TRBV6-1|TRBJ1-6
TGTGCCAGTTGGGACGTCGGACTTAATTCACCCCTCCACTTT
CASWDVGLNSPLHF
>-|-|TRBV21-1|TRBJ1-5
TGTGCCAGCAGGGTTTTGGCGTTCCCCTGCGAGGGTCTCCAGCATTTT
CASRVLAFPCEGLQHF
>-|few|TRBV2|TRBJ1-1
TGTGCCAGCATAAGCAACCCGGGCACTGAAGCTTTCTTT
CASISNPGTEAFF
>-|-|TRBV10-3|TRBJ1-1
TGTGCCATCAGTGAGTCGAGTCTGGGGGGCACTGAAGCTTTCTTT
CAISESSLGGTEAFF
>-|-|TRBV5-4|TRBJ2-3
TGTGCCAGCCGGCCGGGGGCCACAGATACGCAGTATTTT
CASRPGATDTQYF
>TRBD2|once|TRBV12-5|TRBJ2-2
TGTGCTAGTGCCCCACACGGGGAGGGGAAGGCCGGGGAGCTGTTTTTT
CASAPHGEGKAGELFF
>TRBD2|-|TRBV5-1|TRBJ2-1
TGCGCCAGCAGCGGGGGACTAGCGGTGTACAATGAGCAGTTCTTC
CASSGGLAVYNEQFF
>-|-|TRBV2|TRBJ1-6
TGTGCCAGCAGTCCTAACCCCGGAGATTCACCCCTCCACTTT
CASSPNPGDSPLHF
>TRBD2|-|TRBV30|TRBJ2-5
TGTGCCTGGGGAGGCGGGGGGGGAGAGACCCAGTACTTC
CAWGGGGGETQYF
>-|-|TRBV27|TRBJ1-5
TGTGCCAGCAGCGACAGAGTTGATCAGCCCCAGCATTTT
CASSDRVDQPQHF
>-|-|TRBV25-1|TRBJ1-5
TGTGCCAGCAGGGGCCCAGCCCTCAATCAGCCCCAGCATTTT
CASRGPALNQPQHF
>-|once|TRBV10-1|TRBJ1-1
TGCGCCAGCAGTCTGGGGCGTGGGTCTGAAGCTTTCTTT
CASSLGRGSEAFF
>TRBD1|-|TRBV5-4|TRBJ2-7
TGTGCCAGCAGCCCACAGGGGGACGAGCAGTACTTC
CASSPQGDEQYF
>-|-|TRBV5-1|TRBJ2-3
TGCGCCAGTCGGGGAGACCATACGCAGTATTTT
CASRGDHTQYF
>-|-|TRBV6-5|TRBJ2-3
TGTGCCAGCAGTTACAAAGGGGGACCCACAGATACGCAGTATTTT
CASSYKGGPTDTQYF
>TRBD1|-|TRBV5-8|TRBJ1-3
TGTGCCAGCAAAGGGACAGGGATCAACACCATATATTTT
CASKGTGINTIYF
>-|-|TRBV7-2|TRBJ1-5
TGTGCCAGCAGCTCAGGGACGGTCCATCAGCCCCAGCATTTT
CASSSGTVHQPQHF
>-|once|TRBV6-4|TRBJ2-3
TGTGCCAGCAGTGACTCCCCAATGGGCCCCCGGTTAACAGATACGCAGTATTTT
CASSDSPMGPRLTDTQYF